This T cell receptor beta chain was obtained from a study of blood T cell repertoires in COVID-19 (TCRdb year 2020). Background on the whole study: Recovered participants in ImmuneRACE Cohort 3 were defined by two consecutive negative NP/OP PCR tests, clearance by a healthcare professional, or resolution of symptoms. A de-identified subject ID, COVID-19 status, age in years and sex were almost always included in the sample metadata. Where available, HLA class I and class II types were taken from metadata supplied by the sample provider and were not determined by assay-based typing. A freely available public database, intended as a resource for researchers studying the immune response to SARS-CoV-2, is where the repertoires were released. Collaborator samples came from the United States, Italy and Spain and covered acute and convalescent phases of COVID-19. Deeply sampled blood TCRbeta repertoires from subjects exposed to, actively infected with, or recovered from COVID-19 were included in the dataset. The prospective study material was composed of cDNA or gDNA derived from T cells, B-cell-depleted T cells, or PBMCs. The samples were drawn from the first 160 participants of the ongoing ImmuneRACE study and from 950 to 1,500 subjects provided by 6 global collaborators. Results and caveats for the whole study, not just this receptor: The quantity of clinical and demographic metadata differed by source and by participant and was supplied without curation.

Participants in the prospective study were aged about 18 to 95 years, lived in about two dozen United States geographic areas, and enrolled through a virtual design. To assign participants to cohorts, the prospective study relied on clinical history that participants themselves reported in a screening survey and a study questionnaire. In the prospective study, whole blood, serum and a nasopharyngeal or oropharyngeal swab were collected from each participant by mobile phlebotomists. Additional blood draws and questionnaires over an approximately two-month period could optionally be provided by prospective study participants. Before DNA extraction, prospective study blood samples were shipped either frozen or at room temperature. To note about this clone: Its target antigen remains unknown. One base away there is no much larger clone; base qualities are not given.

TCRbeta CDR3 regions were amplified from genomic DNA by means of the immunoSEQ Assay, a bias-controlled multiplex PCR. For the original study's pipeline: Nucleated cell counts per sample were estimated from amplification of reference gene primers within the assay. Sequence reads were collapsed and filtered to measure the absolute abundance of every unique TCRbeta CDR3 rearrangement. For each sample, productive Simpson clonality was calculated as the square root of Simpson's diversity index over productive rearrangements. Drawn from immuneACCESS, this table holds only the in-frame rearrangements with V and J called that TCRdb kept. Clones are partly lost; checked studies trace under half to an unresolved V gene and leave the rest unexplained. V and J calls and clone size come straight from that table; D and trimming were deduced from the DNA. The sample includes 250,000 to 350,000 clones, with more than 75% observed a single time. The leading ten clones occupy over 2% of the sample.

The CDR3 covers 14 residues, taking in both the cysteine and the phenylalanine. CDR3 DNA only is kept here, 42 bases in frame from base 1. In the germline V gene, CDR1 corresponds to MNHEY and CDR2 to SVGAGI. At the junction V is shortened by 5 bases and J by 8 bases, with 16 bases in between. The sequencing input was PBMCs or T cells enriched from blood (not recorded which). The V gene is TRBV6-5 and the J gene is TRBJ2-1; TRBD1 is a weak D gene call, 8 bases matching. The TCR comes from a woman aged 55 to 70 in a cohort exposed to, infected with or recovered from COVID-19 (not recorded which). The CDR3 protein is CASSPRTGRDEQFF. The base sequence is TGTGCCAGCAGTCCCCGGACAGGGAGGGATGAGCAGTTCTTC.